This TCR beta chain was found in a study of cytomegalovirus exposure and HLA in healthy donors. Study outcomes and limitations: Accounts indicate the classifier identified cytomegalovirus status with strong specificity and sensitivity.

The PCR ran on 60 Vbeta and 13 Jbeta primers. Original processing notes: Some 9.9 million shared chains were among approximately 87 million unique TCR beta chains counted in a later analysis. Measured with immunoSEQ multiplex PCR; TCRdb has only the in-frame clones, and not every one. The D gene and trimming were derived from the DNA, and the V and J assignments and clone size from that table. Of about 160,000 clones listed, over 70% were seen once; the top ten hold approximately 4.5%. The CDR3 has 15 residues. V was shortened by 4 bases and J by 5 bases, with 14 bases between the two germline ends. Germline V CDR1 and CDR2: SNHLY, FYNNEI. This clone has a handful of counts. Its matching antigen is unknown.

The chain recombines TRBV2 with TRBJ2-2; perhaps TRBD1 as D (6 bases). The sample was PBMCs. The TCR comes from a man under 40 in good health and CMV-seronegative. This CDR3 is CASSVQQGVTGELFF. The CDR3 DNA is TGTGCCAGCAGTGTTCAACAGGGAGTAACCGGGGAGCTGTTTTTT.